This T cell receptor beta chain was retrieved from a study of blood T cell repertoires in COVID-19. Study as a whole: Collection of acute and convalescent COVID-19 samples took place in the United States, Italy and Spain.

This clone was seen just once. Trimming removed 7 bases from V and 4 bases from J, with 17 bases in between. This CDR3 region has 15 residues. Germline assignment: CDR1 LNHDA and CDR2 SQIVND (reference sequence). Original methodology: Reference gene primer amplification yielded estimated nucleated cell counts. The protocol was immunoSEQ multiplex PCR, while the TCRdb copy is restricted to in-frame clones and leaves out a portion. That table is the source of V, J and clone size, and D and trimming were worked out from the DNA. The profile shows under 500,000 clones, approximately 90% of them singletons.

V is TRBV19 and J is TRBJ1-3, with D unresolved. The clonotype was recovered from a woman aged 30 to 39 with acute or convalescent COVID-19. The sequenced material came from peripheral blood. In DNA form, the CDR3 reads TGTGCCAGTACTCCATTGCGGCATTGGGGAAACACCATATATTTT. Amino acids: CASTPLRHWGNTIYF. Full variable domain (rest looked up from reference TRBV19 and TRBJ1-3): DGGITQSPKYLFRKEGQNVTLSCEQNLNHDAMYWYRQDPGQGLRLIYYSQIVNDFQKGDIAEGYSVSREKKESFPLTVTSAQKNPTAFYLCASTPLRHWGNTIYFGEGSWLTVV.